This TCR beta chain was documented in a study of glioma-infiltrating T cells after dendritic cell vaccination. Study-level background: Samples are from glioblastoma patients in Phase I and II dendritic cell vaccine trials.

Time point indicated: after dendritic cell vaccination, including at tumor progression/relapse. Only patients with spare fresh-frozen tumor and over two years of follow-up were included. With V trimmed by 7 bases and J by 0 bases, 5 bases remained unmatched. The CDR3 totals 14 residues. Germline lookup yields CDR1 SNHLY and CDR2 FYNNEI. This clone was detected only once. Its antigen is as yet unknown. Profiling relied on immunoSEQ multiplex PCR, and the TCRdb table lists in-frame clones only, not all of them. The repertoire has about 91,000 clones, around four fifths of them found once; the top ten carry 2% to 2.5%. Whole-study results and caveats: The cohort had few patients with full blood and tumor sets.

The chain combines TRBV2 with TRBJ1-2, with 7 bases lining up with TRBD1. This receptor was identified in a human donor with glioblastoma. The specimen was blood, collected after dendritic cell vaccination. In DNA, the CDR3 is TGTGCCAGCAAGGAGGACAGGTCTAACTATGGCTACACCTTC. It translates to CASKEDRSNYGYTF.